This T cell receptor beta chain appears in the sequencing data of a study of cytomegalovirus exposure and HLA in healthy donors. Study-level points and caveats: A few V segments could not be told apart, such as TRBV6-2 and TRBV6-3, and were left out.

The CDR3 consists of 16 residues. V dropped 4 bases and J dropped 1 base, with 18 bases sitting between them. Germline V gene lookup returns CDR1 SGHTS and CDR2 YDEGEE. Concerning this clone itself: Its antigen is unknown.

The PCR had 60 Vbeta and 13 Jbeta primers. Clones were sequenced by immunoSEQ multiplex PCR, and TCRdb holds only the in-frame ones, with some missing. This sample has fewer than 150,000 clones; around 77% occur once, and the top ten carry less than 5.5%. Sequences were obtained from PBMCs. The source of this sequence is a woman in her thirties in good health and CMV-seropositive. The chain is built from TRBV5-8 and TRBJ2-7; D is unresolved. The CDR3 DNA sequence: TGTGCCAGCAGCCCAGGTCAGGCAGGAACTTCCTACGAGCAGTACTTC. Protein sequence: CASSPGQAGTSYEQYF.